These 8 T cell receptor beta chains share one sample of origin, sequenced in a study of T cell responses to AZD1222 COVID-19 vaccine. TCRdb's table, derived via immunoSEQ multiplex PCR, lists solely in-frame clones and lacks some. This table holds 100,000 to 120,000 clones, around 84% found once. The sequenced sample was peripheral blood, obtained on day 0 of AZD1222 vaccination. Source of these receptors: an adult in good health.

This rearrangement joins TRBV5-1 to TRBJ2-3; D is unresolved. CDR1 is SGHRS, CDR2 YFSETQ, per germline. V was clipped by 0 bases and J by 4 bases, with 6 bases between them. The CDR3 loop spans 13 amino acids. Here the CDR3 reads CASSLVGADTQYF. The CDR3 nucleotides read TGCGCCAGCAGCTTGGTAGGTGCAGATACGCAGTATTTT.

This clone was picked up one time. V is TRBV25-1 and J is TRBJ2-5; D is uncertain. CDR1 MGHDK and CDR2 SYGVNS come from the germline V gene. The CDR3 is made up of 15 amino acids. The V end lost 3 bases, the J end lost 2 bases, and 13 bases lay between the germline ends. In DNA, the CDR3 is TGTGCCAGCAGTGACCCAGCCGAGATTCAAGAGACCCAGTACTTC. Protein product: CASSDPAEIQETQYF. Together with reference TRBV25-1 and TRBJ2-5, the CDR3 gives the full variable domain: EADIYQTPRYLVIGTGKKITLECSQTMGHDKMYWYQQDPGMELHLIHYSYGVNSTEKGDLSSESTVSRIRTEHFPLTLESARPSHTSQYLCASSDPAEIQETQYFGPGTRLLVL.

This clone came up a few times. CDR3 sequence (DNA): TGTGCCTGGAGGCCCCGGGGGGGCGTCAATGAGCAGTTCTTC. Protein sequence: CAWRPRGGVNEQFF. The chain combines TRBV30 with TRBJ2-1, with 8 bases lining up with TRBD2. CDR1 and CDR2 from the germline V gene are GTSNPN and SVGIG (reference sequence). The CDR3 runs 14 residues. The junction had 7 bases not matched to a gene; V was cut back by 3 bases and J by 6 bases.

The gene calls are TRBV3-1 (or the pseudogene TRBV3-2) and TRBJ2-3, with D possibly TRBD2 on 5 matching bases. Germline lookup yields CDR1 LGHDT and CDR2 YNNKEL (reference sequence). The CDR3 loop spans 21 amino acids. Trimming left V 0 bases short and J 4 bases short, with 29 bases between. The CDR3 sequence is CASSQDRAERLKRGLPDTQYF. The CDR3 bases are TGTGCCAGCAGCCAAGATCGGGCTGAGCGGCTTAAGCGTGGGCTTCCAGATACGCAGTATTTT.

This chain joins TRBV5-1 and TRBJ1-1; 11 positions agree with TRBD1. The germline V gene has CDR1 SGHRS and CDR2 YFSETQ. Trimming took 4 bases from V and 4 from J; bases not matched to a gene: 9. CDR3 length equals 16 residues. The CDR3 loop reads CASSVSAGTGGTEAFF. In DNA, the CDR3 is TGCGCCAGCAGCGTCTCCGCCGGGACAGGGGGCACTGAAGCTTTCTTT. Together with reference TRBV5-1 and TRBJ1-1, the CDR3 gives the full variable domain: KAGVTQTPRYLIKTRGQQVTLSCSPISGHRSVSWYQQTPGQGLQFLFEYFSETQRNKGNFPGRFSGRQFSNSRSEMNVSTLELGDSALYLCASSVSAGTGGTEAFFGQGTRLTVV.

The chain links TRBV5-6 to TRBJ1-5; TRBD1 aligns across 11 bases. CDR1 is SGHDT, CDR2 YYEEEE, per germline. Trimming cost V 4 bases and J 6 bases; bases outside gene matches: 6. The CDR3 has 15 amino acids. The CDR3 region is CASSLRTGGPQPQHF. The CDR3 coding sequence is TGTGCCAGCAGCCTTCGGACAGGGGGCCCTCAGCCCCAGCATTTT.

This clone was counted a few times. V usage is TRBV3-1 (or the pseudogene TRBV3-2) and J usage is TRBJ2-2, with a tentative D call TRBD1 (6 bases). The length of the CDR3 is 15 residues. Germline values: CDR1 LGHDT, CDR2 YNNKEL (reference sequence). Deletions cut 5 bases from V and 4 bases from J, with 14 bases between. CDR3 sequence reads: CASSESGAGTGELFF. In DNA form, the CDR3 reads TGTGCCAGCAGCGAATCAGGGGCGGGCACCGGGGAGCTGTTTTTT.

V usage is TRBV9 and J usage is TRBJ2-2; D perhaps matches TRBD2 (6 bases). The CDR3 has 13 amino acids. CDR1 and CDR2 from the germline V gene are SGDLS and YYNGEE. V was shortened by 1 base and J by 8 bases, with 9 bases between the two germline ends. This CDR3 reads CASSVSGVGELFF. As DNA, the CDR3 is TGTGCCAGCAGCGTATCGGGGGTTGGGGAGCTGTTTTTT. The full variable domain, in which reference TRBV9 and TRBJ2-2 provide the parts outside the CDR3, is DSGVTQTPKHLITATGQRVTLRCSPRSGDLSVYWYQQSLDQGLQFLIQYYNGEERAKGNILERFSAQQFPDLHSELNLSSLELGDSALYFCASSVSGVGELFFGEGSRLTVL.